Following are 3 T cell receptor beta chains from one sample sequenced in a study of cytotoxic CD8 clonotypes in ibrutinib-treated CLL. Some clones are missing from TCRdb's copy, which holds only in-frame ones; the method was immunoSEQ multiplex PCR. The data show 13,000 to 15,000 clones, roughly 50% seen once. The starting material was PBMCs, obtained at a roughly 25-month disease-progression time point, from a patient treated with ibrutinib. These receptors were obtained from a human donor with chronic lymphocytic leukemia.

The rearrangement uses TRBV19 and TRBJ1-1; D is unresolved. CDR1 and CDR2 (germline): LNHDA, SQIVND (reference sequence). CDR3 length equals 14 residues. The ends were cut back, 3 bases at V and 1 base at J, with 9 bases in the middle. The CDR3 nucleotides are TGTGCCAGTAGTATCACAACCCCGAACACTGAAGCTTTCTTT. The encoded protein is CASSITTPNTEAFF. The full variable domain, in which reference TRBV19 and TRBJ1-1 provide the parts outside the CDR3, is DGGITQSPKYLFRKEGQNVTLSCEQNLNHDAMYWYRQDPGQGLRLIYYSQIVNDFQKGDIAEGYSVSREKKESFPLTVTSAQKNPTAFYLCASSITTPNTEAFFGQGTRLTVV.

V usage is TRBV6-5 and J usage is TRBJ1-3, with 8 nucleotides matching TRBD1. V shed 2 bases and J 4 bases; nucleotides not matched to a gene: 4. CDR1 and CDR2 from the germline V gene are MNHEY and SVGAGI. The CDR3 totals 15 residues. This CDR3 is CASSYGRGRGNTIYF. The CDR3 nucleotides are TGTGCCAGCAGTTACGGCAGGGGGCGCGGAAACACCATATATTTT.

The chain combines TRBV7-6 with TRBJ2-5; 11 bases are shared with TRBD2. The ends lost 6 bases at V and 8 bases at J; junction bases unmatched: 8. The germline V gene has CDR1 SGHVS and CDR2 FNYEAQ. The CDR3 extends over 14 amino acids. CDR3 nucleotides: TGTGCCAGCAGGGACTCTAGCGGGGGGCCCACCCAGTACTTC. Translation: CASRDSSGGPTQYF.